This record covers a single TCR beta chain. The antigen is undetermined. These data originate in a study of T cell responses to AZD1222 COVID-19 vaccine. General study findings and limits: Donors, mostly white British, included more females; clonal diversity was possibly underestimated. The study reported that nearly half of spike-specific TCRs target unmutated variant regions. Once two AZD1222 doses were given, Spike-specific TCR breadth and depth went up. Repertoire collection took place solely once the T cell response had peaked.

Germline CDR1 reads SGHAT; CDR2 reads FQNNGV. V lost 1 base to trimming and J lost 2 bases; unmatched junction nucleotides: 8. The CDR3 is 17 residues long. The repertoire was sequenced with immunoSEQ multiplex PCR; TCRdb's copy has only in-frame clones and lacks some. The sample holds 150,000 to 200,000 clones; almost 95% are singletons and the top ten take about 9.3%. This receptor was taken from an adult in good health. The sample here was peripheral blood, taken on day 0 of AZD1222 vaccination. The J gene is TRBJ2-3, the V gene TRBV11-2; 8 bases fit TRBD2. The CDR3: CASSLVFGRAPTDTQYF. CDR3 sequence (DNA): TGTGCCAGCAGCTTAGTTTTCGGGAGGGCCCCCACAGATACGCAGTATTTT.